The present T cell receptor beta chain was sequenced within a study of T cells in Graves' hyperthyroidism and ophthalmopathy. Concerning this clonotype itself: Antigen: not known.

Whole-study results and caveats: Among thyroid clonotypes expanded above 0.001, most also appeared in blood. A median about 6.2 months before onset, the model predicted ophthalmopathy.

Diagnosis rested on symptoms, serum thyroxine and TRAb, thyroid ultrasound, and orbital computed tomography. What was amplified from RNA transcripts were TCR beta CDR3 regions. HTBI primers were employed in a first-round RT-PCR of the TCR CDR3. TCRdb itself ran the multiplex PCR reads through MiXCR, one entry per CDR3 protein. This table holds 600,000 to 700,000 distinct CDR3 sequences, about 45% found once. With 5 bases clipped from V and 6 bases from J, the junction kept 15 bases outside the gene matches. The CDR3 consists of 17 residues. Germline values: CDR1 SEHNR, CDR2 FQNEAQ (reference sequence).

The chain has TRBV7-9 and TRBJ2-2; 7 bases are a match to TRBD1. The TCR sequence derives from an adult man with Graves' disease, either hyperthyroidism or ophthalmopathy (not recorded which). Sequenced sample: peripheral blood or thyroid tissue (not recorded which). The CDR3 loop reads CASSRRNTGAFSGELFF. The CDR3 DNA follows: TGTGCCAGCAGCCGAAGGAATACAGGGGCGTTTTCCGGGGAGCTGTTTTTT.